This T cell receptor beta chain was sequenced during a study of blood T cells in healthy people across ages. The use of a sample-barcoded 5' primer and a J-beta primer mix characterized a second PCR of roughly 6 to 11 cycles. TCRdb re-derived calls from the 5' RACE reads in MiXCR, one entry per CDR3 protein. The sample lists 500,000 to 550,000 distinct CDR3 sequences, around 24% occurring once. The germline V gene has CDR1 SEHNR and CDR2 FQNEAQ (reference sequence). The CDR3 is 17 amino acids. V lost 4 bases, J lost 8 bases, and 24 bases lay in between. These records were also assigned to another study, of T cells of mothers and their children.

Sample: blood. The source of this sequence is a boy between 10 and 17 years old in good health. V is TRBV7-9 and J is TRBJ2-1; perhaps D is TRBD1 or TRBD2 (8 bases each). The CDR3 loop is CASSSMNGQGLGDEQFF. CDR3 nucleotides: TGTGCCAGCAGCTCAATGAATGGACAGGGACTAGGCGATGAGCAGTTCTTC.